These 10 T cell receptor beta chains were sequenced from one sample in a study of Ad26.COV2.S vaccination and SARS-CoV-2 variants. The treatment here: 15 to 20 received Ad26.COV2.S at low or high dose, single or two shots; about 5 received placebo; per-sample allocation not given. All samples were drawn on day 63, counting from the first vaccine or placebo injection. The table came from immunoSEQ multiplex PCR; TCRdb's copy has only in-frame clones and leaves some out. The sample comprises 360,000 or so clones, around 90% of which are singletons, and about 3.4% rests with the top ten. Material: peripheral blood, obtained in a trial of Ad26.COV2.S vaccine versus placebo. These receptors were obtained from a person aged 18 to 59 who received the Ad26.COV2.S COVID-19 vaccine or a placebo.

The chain carries TRBV25-1 and TRBJ2-3; weak D call: TRBD1 (5 bases). The V and J ends lost 5 bases and 3 bases respectively, with 15 bases between them. The V gene's germline CDR1 is MGHDK and CDR2 SYGVNS. This CDR3 is 15 amino acids long. This CDR3 reads CASSTPTAYTDTQYF. DNA for the CDR3: TGTGCCAGCAGTACCCCGACAGCCTATACAGATACGCAGTATTTT. Complete variable domain (other parts from reference TRBV25-1 and TRBJ2-3): EADIYQTPRYLVIGTGKKITLECSQTMGHDKMYWYQQDPGMELHLIHYSYGVNSTEKGDLSSESTVSRIRTEHFPLTLESARPSHTSQYLCASSTPTAYTDTQYFGPGTRLTVL.

This chain uses TRBV5-1 with TRBJ2-3; the D gene could be TRBD1 or TRBD2 (5 bases each). CDR1 is SGHRS and CDR2 is YFSETQ in the germline V gene. The V end was cut by 0 bases, the J end by 4 bases, with 24 bases between. The CDR3 is 19 amino acids. DNA for the CDR3: TGCGCCAGCAGCTTGGAAGGTCTCAAGTCGGGGACCCCCTCAGATACGCAGTATTTT. Amino acid sequence: CASSLEGLKSGTPSDTQYF.

The rearrangement links TRBV4-2 to TRBJ2-7; D unresolved. Trimming took 4 bases from V and 0 from J, leaving 13 bases between them. CDR3 length equals 15 residues. Germline CDR1 is LGHNA and CDR2 is YNFKEQ. The CDR3 region has the DNA TGTGCCAGCAGCCCGTTTGGAGCGAGCTCCTACGAGCAGTACTTC. Translation: CASSPFGASSYEQYF.

The chain combines TRBV6-5 with TRBJ1-2; 8 bases line up with TRBD1. The CDR3 is 14 amino acids. Trimming cost V 5 bases and J 8 bases; bases outside gene matches: 10. Germline loops: CDR1 MNHEY, CDR2 SVGAGI. The CDR3 spells CASSPPGQGQGYTF. DNA for the CDR3: TGTGCCAGCAGTCCACCCGGACAGGGACAAGGCTACACCTTC.

The genes are TRBV6-5 and TRBJ2-1; weak D call: TRBD2 (7 bases). V was cut by 8 bases and J by 7 bases, with 18 bases left in between. This CDR3 contains 14 residues. Germline CDR1 MNHEY, CDR2 SVGAGI. This chain's CDR3 is CASRGAGDGNEQFF. The CDR3, as DNA: TGTGCCAGCCGGGGGGCGGGGGATGGGAATGAGCAGTTCTTC.

The CDR3 here is CASSELGTGIYEQYF. CDR3 bases: TGTGCCAGCAGTGAATTGGGTACAGGGATCTACGAGCAGTACTTC. The chain recombines TRBV6-1 with TRBJ2-7, with D possibly matching TRBD1 (6 bases). V gave up 2 bases and J gave up 3 bases, with 14 bases separating them. Germline V CDR1 and CDR2: MNHNS, SASEGT. CDR3 length equals 15 residues.

The table lists this clone with a count of one. V and J are TRBV7-9 and TRBJ1-2; TRBD1 might be the D (5 bases). The CDR3 contains 13 residues. Trimming took 7 bases from V and 4 from J, leaving 13 bases between them. The germline V gene encodes CDR1 SEHNR and CDR2 FQNEAQ (reference sequence). CDR3 loop: CASTRGGTYGYTF. DNA for the CDR3: TGTGCCAGCACCCGGGGGGGTACCTATGGCTACACCTTC. The variable domain in full, completed from reference TRBV7-9 and TRBJ1-2, reads DTGVSQNPRHKITKRGQNVTFRCDPISEHNRLYWYRQTLGQGPEFLTYFQNEAQLEKSRLLSDRFSAERPKGSFSTLEIQRTEQGDSAMYLCASTRGGTYGYTFGSGTRLTVV.

This rearrangement joins TRBV24-1 to TRBJ2-4; 7 positions match TRBD1. With V trimmed by 5 bases and J by 9 bases, 15 bases remained unmatched. This CDR3 region has 16 residues. Germline V gives CDR1 KGHDR, CDR2 SFDVKD. The CDR3 here is CATSVGGAGLRGIQYF. CDR3 DNA sequence: TGTGCCACCAGTGTAGGGGGCGCGGGCCTTAGGGGCATTCAGTACTTC.

V and J are TRBV6-2 or TRBV6-3 and TRBJ2-3; D uncertain. This CDR3 is 17 amino acids long. Germline lookup yields CDR1 MNHEY and CDR2 SVGEGT. Trimming shortened V by 2 bases and J by 0 bases, and 15 bases separated the two germline ends. This CDR3 reads CASSYPPAVSSTDTQYF. CDR3 DNA sequence: TGTGCCAGCAGTTACCCACCGGCGGTTTCTAGCACAGATACGCAGTATTTT.

This chain connects TRBV4-1 to TRBJ2-7; D uncertain. CDR1 is MGHRA and CDR2 is YSYEKL in the germline V gene. The V end was cut by 0 bases, the J end by 2 bases, with 11 bases between. The CDR3 consists of 15 residues. DNA of the CDR3: TGCGCCAGCAGCCAAGAATTGCACTCCGCCTACGAGCAGTACTTC. This translates into CASSQELHSAYEQYF.